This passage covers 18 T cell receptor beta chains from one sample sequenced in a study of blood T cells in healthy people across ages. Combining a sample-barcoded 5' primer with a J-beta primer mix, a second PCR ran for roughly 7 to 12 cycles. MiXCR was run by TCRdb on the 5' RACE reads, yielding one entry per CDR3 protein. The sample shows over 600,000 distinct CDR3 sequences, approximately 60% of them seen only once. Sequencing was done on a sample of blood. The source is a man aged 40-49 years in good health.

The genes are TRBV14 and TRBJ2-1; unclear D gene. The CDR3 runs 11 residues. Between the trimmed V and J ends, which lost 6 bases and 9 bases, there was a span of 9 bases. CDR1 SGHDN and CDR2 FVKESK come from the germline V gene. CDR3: CASSGNFEQFF. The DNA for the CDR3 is TGTGCCAGCAGTGGTAACTTTGAGCAGTTCTTC.

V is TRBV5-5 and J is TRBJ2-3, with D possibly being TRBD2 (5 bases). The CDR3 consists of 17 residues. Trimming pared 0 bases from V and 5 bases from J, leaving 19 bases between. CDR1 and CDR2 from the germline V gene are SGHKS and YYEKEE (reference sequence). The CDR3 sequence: CASSLDWSDLAEDTQYF. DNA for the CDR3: TGTGCCAGCAGCTTGGATTGGTCGGACCTAGCAGAAGATACGCAGTATTTT.

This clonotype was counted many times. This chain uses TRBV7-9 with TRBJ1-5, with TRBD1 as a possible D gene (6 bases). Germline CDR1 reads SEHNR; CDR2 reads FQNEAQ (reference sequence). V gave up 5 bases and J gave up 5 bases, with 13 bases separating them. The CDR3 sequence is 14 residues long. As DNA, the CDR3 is TGTGCCAGCAGCCCCGGACAGCAGGATCAGCCCCAGCATTTT. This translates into CASSPGQQDQPQHF.

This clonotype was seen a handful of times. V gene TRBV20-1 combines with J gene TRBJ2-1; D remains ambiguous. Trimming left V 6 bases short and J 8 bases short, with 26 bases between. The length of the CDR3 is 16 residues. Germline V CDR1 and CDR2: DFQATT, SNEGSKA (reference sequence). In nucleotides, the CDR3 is TGCAGTGCGGCTCGGGCTAGGGTCAACTATATCGATGAGCAGTTCTTC. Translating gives CSAARARVNYIDEQFF.

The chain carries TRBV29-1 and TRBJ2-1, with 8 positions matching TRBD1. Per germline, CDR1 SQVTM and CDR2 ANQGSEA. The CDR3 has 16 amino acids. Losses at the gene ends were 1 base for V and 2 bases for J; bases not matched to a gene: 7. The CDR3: CSVEGRAGGPYNEQFF. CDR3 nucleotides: TGCAGCGTTGAAGGTCGCGCAGGGGGCCCCTACAATGAGCAGTTCTTC.

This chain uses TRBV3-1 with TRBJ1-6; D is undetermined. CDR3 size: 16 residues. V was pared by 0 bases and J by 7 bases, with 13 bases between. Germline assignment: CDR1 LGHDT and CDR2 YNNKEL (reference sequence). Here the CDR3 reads CASSQDGARANSPLHF. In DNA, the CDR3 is TGTGCCAGCAGCCAAGATGGTGCCCGGGCAAATTCACCCCTCCACTTT.

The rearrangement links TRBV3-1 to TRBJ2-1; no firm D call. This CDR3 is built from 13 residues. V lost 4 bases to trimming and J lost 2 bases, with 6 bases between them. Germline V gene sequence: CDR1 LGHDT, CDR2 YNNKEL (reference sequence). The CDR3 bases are TGTGCCAGCAGCCCAGCCCCCTACAATGAGCAGTTCTTC. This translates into CASSPAPYNEQFF.

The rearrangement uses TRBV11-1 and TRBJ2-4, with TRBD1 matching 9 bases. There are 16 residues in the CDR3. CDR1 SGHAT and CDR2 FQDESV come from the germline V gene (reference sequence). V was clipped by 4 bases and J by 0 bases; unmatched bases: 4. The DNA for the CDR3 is TGTGCCAGCAGCTGGGGACAGGGTATAGCCAAAAACATTCAGTACTTC. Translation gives CASSWGQGIAKNIQYF.

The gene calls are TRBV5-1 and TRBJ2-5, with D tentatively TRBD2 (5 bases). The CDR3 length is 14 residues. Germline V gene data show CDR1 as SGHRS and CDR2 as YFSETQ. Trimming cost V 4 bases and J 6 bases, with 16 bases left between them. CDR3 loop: CASSAGPGDKTQYF. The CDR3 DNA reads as TGCGCCAGCAGCGCGGGCCCGGGCGATAAGACCCAGTACTTC.

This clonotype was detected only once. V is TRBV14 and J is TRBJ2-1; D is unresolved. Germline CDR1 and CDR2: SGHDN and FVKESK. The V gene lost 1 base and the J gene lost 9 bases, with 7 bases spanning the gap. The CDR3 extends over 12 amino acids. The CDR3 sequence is CASSQVDGEQFF. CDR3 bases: TGTGCCAGCAGCCAAGTTGACGGTGAGCAGTTCTTC.

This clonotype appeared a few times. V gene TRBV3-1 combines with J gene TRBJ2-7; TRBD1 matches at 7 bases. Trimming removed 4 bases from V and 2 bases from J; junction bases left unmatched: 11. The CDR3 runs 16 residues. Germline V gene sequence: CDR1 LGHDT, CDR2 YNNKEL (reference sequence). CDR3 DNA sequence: TGTGCCAGCAGCCCCACCCTCGACAGGGCAGCCTACGAGCAGTACTTC. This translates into CASSPTLDRAAYEQYF.

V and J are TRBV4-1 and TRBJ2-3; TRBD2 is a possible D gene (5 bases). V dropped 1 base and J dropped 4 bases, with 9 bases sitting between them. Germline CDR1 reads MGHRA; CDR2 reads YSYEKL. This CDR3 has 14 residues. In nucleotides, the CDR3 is TGCGCCAGCAGCCAAGCGGGATGGGCAGATACGCAGTATTTT. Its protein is CASSQAGWADTQYF.

The CDR3 is CASSQDVANQETQYF. The DNA for the CDR3 is TGTGCCAGCAGCCAAGACGTAGCGAACCAAGAGACCCAGTACTTC. The chain is built from TRBV3-1 and TRBJ2-5, with a weak D call TRBD2 (5 bases). V was pared by 0 bases and J by 0 bases, with 8 bases between. Germline V gene data show CDR1 as LGHDT and CDR2 as YNNKEL (reference sequence). There are 15 residues in the CDR3.

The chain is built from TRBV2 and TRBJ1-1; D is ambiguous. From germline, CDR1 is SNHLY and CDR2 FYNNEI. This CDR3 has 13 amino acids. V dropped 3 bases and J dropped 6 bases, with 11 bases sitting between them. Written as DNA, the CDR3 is TGTGCCAGCAGTGACTCGTTCGACGCTGAAGCTTTCTTT. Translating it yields CASSDSFDAEAFF.

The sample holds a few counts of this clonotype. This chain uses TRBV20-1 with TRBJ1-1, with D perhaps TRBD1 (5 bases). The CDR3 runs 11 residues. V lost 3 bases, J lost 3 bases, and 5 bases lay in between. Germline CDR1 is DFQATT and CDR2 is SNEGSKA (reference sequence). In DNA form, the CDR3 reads TGCAGTGCTAGGGGGGACACTGAAGCTTTCTTT. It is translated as CSARGDTEAFF.

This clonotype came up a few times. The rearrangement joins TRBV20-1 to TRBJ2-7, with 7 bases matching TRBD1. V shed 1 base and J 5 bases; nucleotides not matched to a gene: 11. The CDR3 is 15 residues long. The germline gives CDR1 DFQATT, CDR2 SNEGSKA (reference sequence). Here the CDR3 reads CSARAALGTDNEQYF. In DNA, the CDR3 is TGCAGTGCTAGAGCCGCACTCGGGACAGACAACGAGCAGTACTTC.

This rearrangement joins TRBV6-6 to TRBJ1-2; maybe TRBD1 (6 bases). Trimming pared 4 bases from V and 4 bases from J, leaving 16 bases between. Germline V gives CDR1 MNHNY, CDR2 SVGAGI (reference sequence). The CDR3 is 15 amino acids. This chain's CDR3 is CASSFLQGSAYGYTF. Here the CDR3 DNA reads TGTGCCAGCAGTTTCTTACAGGGATCGGCCTATGGCTACACCTTC.

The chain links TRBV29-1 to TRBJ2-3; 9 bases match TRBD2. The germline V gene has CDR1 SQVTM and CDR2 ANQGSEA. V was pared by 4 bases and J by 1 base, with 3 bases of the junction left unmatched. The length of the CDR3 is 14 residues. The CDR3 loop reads CSVGVAGGTDTQYF. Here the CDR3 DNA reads TGCAGCGTTGGAGTAGCGGGGGGCACAGATACGCAGTATTTT.